A selection of T cell receptor beta chains follows, all from one sample in a study of PD-L1 blockade in urothelial cancer. The data were produced by immunoSEQ multiplex PCR, yet TCRdb's version contains in-frame clones alone and is incomplete. Altogether about 130,000 clones are present, about 83% being singletons, with the ten largest covering approximately 2.4%. This specimen was PBMCs, taken around atezolizumab (anti-PD-L1) treatment. The receptors originated from a man aged 45-65 years with urothelial cancer. CDR3s include the opening cysteine and the closing phenylalanine or tryptophan. The D gene is left open where the match is weak. For some rows the clone size is stated as once, few or many, or as a class when expanded; others skip it.

TRBV15	NA	NA	TRBJ2-5	CATSRGRQAVETQYF	TGTGCCACCAGCAGAGGGAGACAGGCCGTGGAGACCCAGTACTTC
TRBV7-7	NA	NA	TRBJ2-5	CASSSAPFGQETQYF	TGTGCTAGCAGCTCCGCCCCTTTCGGGCAAGAGACCCAGTACTTC
TRBV2	few	TRBD1	TRBJ1-1	CASSLDRGAEAFF	TGTGCCAGCAGCTTAGACAGGGGGGCTGAAGCTTTCTTT
TRBV28	NA	NA	TRBJ1-3	CASMGALSGNTIYF	TGTGCCAGCATGGGGGCCCTCTCTGGAAACACCATATATTTT
TRBV2	NA	NA	TRBJ2-1	CASSEGVAGEQFF	TGTGCCAGCAGTGAAGGGGTAGCAGGGGAGCAGTTCTTC
TRBV5-1	many	TRBD2	TRBJ2-1	CASSLVLAGGGEQFF	TGCGCCAGCAGCTTGGTTCTAGCGGGAGGAGGCGAGCAGTTCTTC
TRBV25-1	few	NA	TRBJ2-7	CASRVAASYEQYF	TGTGCCAGCAGGGTAGCGGCCTCCTACGAGCAGTACTTC
TRBV5-1	NA	TRBD2	TRBJ2-1	CASSLTSVGGEQFF	TGCGCCAGCAGCTTGACTAGCGTGGGTGGTGAGCAGTTCTTC
TRBV7-9	NA	NA	TRBJ2-3	CASSQRQTDTQYF	TGTGCCAGCAGCCAAAGACAAACAGATACGCAGTATTTT
TRBV2	NA	TRBD1	TRBJ1-3	CASSKNSGTGSLRGGNTIYF	TGTGCCAGCAGTAAGAATTCCGGGACAGGGAGCCTTCGAGGTGGAAACACCATATATTTT
TRBV27	once	NA	TRBJ2-5	CASSQRGAFETQYF	TGTGCCAGCAGCCAGAGAGGTGCATTTGAGACCCAGTACTTC
TRBV27	NA	TRBD2	TRBJ2-7	CASSLRLLAGMRGEQYF	TGTGCCAGCAGTTTACGCCTGCTAGCGGGAATGAGGGGCGAGCAGTACTTC
TRBV19	few	TRBD1	TRBJ1-6	CASMGDSWSPLHF	TGTGCCAGTATGGGGGACAGTTGGTCACCCCTCCACTTT
TRBV7-9	NA	NA	TRBJ1-1	CASSLRPLREDTEAFF	TGTGCCAGCAGCCTCCGACCCCTCCGGGAGGACACTGAAGCTTTCTTT
TRBV6-1	NA	TRBD2	TRBJ2-7	CASRSGLATYEQYF	TGTGCCAGCAGATCGGGACTAGCCACCTACGAGCAGTACTTC
TRBV5-1	NA	NA	TRBJ2-3	CASSLGGGTDTQYF	TGCGCCAGCAGCTTGGGGGGCGGCACAGATACGCAGTATTTT
TRBV15	NA	NA	TRBJ1-3	CATSRDRGKGNTIYF	TGTGCCACCAGCAGAGACAGGGGCAAGGGAAACACCATATATTTT
TRBV5-4	NA	NA	TRBJ2-7	CASSLRGTRTSPISYEQYF	TGTGCCAGCAGCTTGAGGGGAACGCGGACCTCTCCCATCTCCTACGAGCAGTACTTC
TRBV28	few	TRBD2	TRBJ2-1	CASSLTSGTRWNEQFF	TGTGCCAGCAGTTTAACTAGCGGGACCCGTTGGAATGAGCAGTTCTTC
TRBV4-2	few	TRBD2	TRBJ2-1	CASSQDREGSYNEQFF	TGTGCCAGCAGCCAAGATCGGGAGGGGTCCTACAATGAGCAGTTCTTC
TRBV28	NA	TRBD1	TRBJ2-2	CASSELTGVTGELFF	TGTGCCAGCAGCGAATTGACAGGGGTAACCGGGGAGCTGTTTTTT
TRBV5-4	NA	NA	TRBJ2-1	CASSLPGNEQFF	TGTGCCAGCAGCTTGCCGGGTAATGAGCAGTTCTTC
TRBV28	NA	NA	TRBJ2-7	CASRGTARLNEQYF	TGTGCCAGTCGCGGGACAGCCCGACTCAACGAGCAGTACTTC
TRBV5-4	NA	TRBD1	TRBJ1-2	CASSDDRGNYGYTF	TGTGCCAGCAGCGACGACAGGGGGAACTATGGCTACACCTTC
TRBV14	NA	TRBD1	TRBJ1-2	CASSLKRGQGVERGYTF	TGTGCCAGCAGCCTCAAAAGGGGACAGGGAGTAGAACGTGGCTACACCTTC
TRBV15	NA	NA	TRBJ2-3	CATCLGQTSTDTQYF	TGTGCCACCTGTTTGGGCCAAACTAGCACAGATACGCAGTATTTT
TRBV27	NA	NA	TRBJ2-3	CASLLGSPDTQYF	TGTGCCAGCCTTCTCGGGTCCCCAGATACGCAGTATTTT
TRBV6-5	NA	TRBD2	TRBJ2-3	CASSYGGSTDTQYF	TGTGCCAGCAGTTACGGCGGGAGTACAGATACGCAGTATTTT
TRBV28	NA	NA	TRBJ2-1	CASSPTFRRGPWNEQFF	TGTGCCAGCAGTCCTACCTTTCGGAGGGGGCCCTGGAATGAGCAGTTCTTC
TRBV4-1	NA	TRBD1	TRBJ2-7	CASSQNYPGTVAYEQYF	TGCGCCAGCAGCCAGAATTATCCCGGGACAGTAGCCTACGAGCAGTACTTC
TRBV10-3	NA	NA	TRBJ2-2	CAISAIGGRDGELFF	TGTGCCATCAGTGCTATCGGGGGGCGCGACGGGGAGCTGTTTTTT
TRBV28	NA	TRBD2	TRBJ2-3	CASSGLASWADTQYF	TGTGCCAGCTCGGGACTAGCAAGTTGGGCAGATACGCAGTATTTT
TRBV20-1	NA	NA	TRBJ1-1	CSARDPREAFF	TGCAGTGCTAGAGATCCCAGGGAAGCTTTCTTT